The source of this TCR beta chain is a study of technical replicates of blood from a few donors. Assay: immunoSEQ multiplex PCR; the TCRdb copy retains only in-frame clones and omits some. Of about 81,000 clones in the sample, 96% are singletons; the top ten hold about 0.2%. The CDR3 contains 15 residues. V was cut by 5 bases and J by 0 bases, with 11 bases left in between. From germline, CDR1 is MNHNS and CDR2 SASEGT. Sequencing was carried out using T cells isolated from PBMCs. The V and J genes are TRBV6-1 and TRBJ1-3; D ambiguous. The receptor comes from a human donor in good health. In DNA form, the CDR3 reads TGTGCCAGCAGTACTCCAGGCAGCTCTGGAAACACCATATATTTT. Translating gives CASSTPGSSGNTIYF.